Presented here are 16 T cell receptor beta chains from one specimen sequenced in a study of blood T cell repertoires in COVID-19. Data came from immunoSEQ multiplex PCR; TCRdb stores just in-frame clones and leaves some out. Of 100,000 or so clones listed, roughly nine tenths are singletons. The material sequenced was peripheral blood. These receptors were obtained from a woman aged 80 or older with acute or convalescent COVID-19.

This clone is a singleton in its sample. This rearrangement joins TRBV11-2 to TRBJ2-1; D unresolved. Germline V gives CDR1 SGHAT, CDR2 FQNNGV. The CDR3 extends over 10 amino acids. The germline V and J ends were trimmed by 5 bases and 7 bases, with 3 bases remaining between them. The CDR3 DNA sequence: TGTGCCAGCAGCCAAAATGAGCAGTTCTTC. This codes for CASSQNEQFF.

J is TRBJ2-7 and V is TRBV27, with TRBD2 matching 13 bases. The trim removed 6 bases at V and 7 bases at J, leaving 18 bases unmatched. The germline V gene encodes CDR1 MNHEY and CDR2 SMNVEV (reference sequence). The CDR3 spans 18 residues. The chain's CDR3 is CASSQIGLAGAPTGEQYF. DNA for the CDR3: TGTGCCAGCAGCCAGATAGGACTAGCGGGAGCCCCTACGGGAGAGCAGTACTTC.

V and J are TRBV11-2 and TRBJ2-2, with 10 bases that match TRBD1. Germline values: CDR1 SGHAT, CDR2 FQNNGV. There are 16 residues in the CDR3. V lost 5 bases, J lost 1 base, and 4 bases stayed unmatched. The CDR3: CASSRTGGLNTGELFF. Written as DNA, the CDR3 is TGTGCCAGCAGCCGGACAGGGGGTCTGAACACCGGGGAGCTGTTTTTT.

A word on this clone: Different DNA sequences within this sample yield the same CDR3. V is TRBV19 and J is TRBJ2-1; TRBD1 aligns across 9 bases. Per germline, CDR1 LNHDA and CDR2 SQIVND (reference sequence). The CDR3 runs to 16 residues. V was clipped by 4 bases and J by 4 bases; unmatched bases: 8. The DNA for the CDR3 is TGTGCCAGTAGTAGGGGGACAGGGCTCGCATACAATGAGCAGTTCTTC. It encodes CASSRGTGLAYNEQFF.

The genes are TRBV7-9 and TRBJ2-4, with D possibly matching TRBD1 (6 bases). V gave up 0 bases and J gave up 0 bases, with 12 bases separating them. From germline, CDR1 is SEHNR and CDR2 FQNEAQ (reference sequence). The CDR3 runs to 17 residues. The CDR3 protein is CASSLAGQHLAKNIQYF. CDR3 in DNA: TGTGCCAGCAGCTTAGCTGGACAGCATCTAGCCAAAAACATTCAGTACTTC. Full variable domain (missing parts from reference TRBV7-9 and TRBJ2-4): DTGVSQNPRHKITKRGQNVTFRCDPISEHNRLYWYRQTLGQGPEFLTYFQNEAQLEKSRLLSDRFSAERPKGSFSTLEIQRTEQGDSAMYLCASSLAGQHLAKNIQYFGAGTRLSVL.

This chain joins TRBV2 and TRBJ2-3; no clear D gene. Per germline, CDR1 SNHLY and CDR2 FYNNEI. CDR3 length: 13 residues. With 2 bases removed from V and 10 bases from J, the gap between germline ends came to 13 bases. CDR3 loop: CASSESGNGAQYF. CDR3 DNA: TGTGCCAGCAGTGAATCCGGCAATGGAGCGCAGTATTTT.

The chain couples TRBV7-2 to TRBJ2-2; D not certain. CDR1 SGHTA and CDR2 FQGNSA come from the germline V gene. The germline V and J ends were trimmed by 4 bases and 3 bases, with 3 bases remaining between them. The CDR3 has 12 amino acids. The CDR3 loop reads CASSSYTGELFF. CDR3 DNA sequence: TGTGCCAGCAGCTCATACACCGGGGAGCTGTTTTTT. Filled out from reference TRBV7-2 and TRBJ2-2, the complete variable domain reads GAGVSQSPSNKVTEKGKDVELRCDPISGHTALYWYRQSLGQGLEFLIYFQGNSAPDKSGLPSDRFSAERTGGSVSTLTIQRTQQEDSAVYLCASSSYTGELFFGEGSRLTVL.

This clone was recorded a few times. The gene calls are TRBV19 and TRBJ2-5, with TRBD1 matching over 10 bases. Per the germline V gene, CDR1 is LNHDA and CDR2 is SQIVND (reference sequence). V lost 1 base to trimming and J lost 3 bases; unmatched junction nucleotides: 2. The CDR3 is 15 amino acids. The DNA for the CDR3 is TGTGCCAGTAGTATAGGACAGGGGGCAGAAGAGACCCAGTACTTC. Protein sequence: CASSIGQGAEETQYF.

This chain connects TRBV28 to TRBJ1-2, with D tentatively TRBD1 (5 bases). The CDR3 covers 16 residues. Germline lookup yields CDR1 MDHEN and CDR2 SYDVKM. Trimming removed 2 bases from V and 4 bases from J, with 17 bases in between. The CDR3 bases are TGTGCCAGCAGTTTAGGGGCCAGGGCCCCCTCCTATGGCTACACCTTC. Translated, it gives CASSLGARAPSYGYTF.

This clone was recorded many times. The chain is built from TRBV5-1 and TRBJ2-7, with D perhaps TRBD1 (6 bases). V shed 4 bases and J shed 0 bases, with 14 bases lying between them. In germline, CDR1 is SGHRS, CDR2 YFSETQ. This CDR3 is built from 15 residues. CDR3 sequence reads: CASSPRTESSYEQYF. The CDR3 nucleotides are TGCGCCAGCAGCCCGCGGACAGAGAGCTCCTACGAGCAGTACTTC.

The sample holds one count of this clone. V and J are TRBV6-5 and TRBJ1-2; D remains unclear. The CDR3 runs to 13 residues. Germline V CDR1 and CDR2: MNHEY, SVGAGI. Trimming took off 6 bases at V and 4 bases at J, with 12 bases between the two ends. The CDR3, as DNA: TGTGCCAGCAGCCTCGGAGGAGGCTATGGCTACACCTTC. It translates to CASSLGGGYGYTF.

This chain joins TRBV7-9 and TRBJ2-1; possibly TRBD1 for D (6 bases). This CDR3 contains 14 residues. Trimming left V 4 bases short and J 7 bases short, with 14 bases between. Germline V gene data show CDR1 as SEHNR and CDR2 as FQNEAQ (reference sequence). The CDR3 sequence: CASSYFTGKNEQFF. The DNA of the CDR3 is TGTGCCAGCAGCTACTTCACAGGGAAGAATGAGCAGTTCTTC.

The table lists this clone with a few counts. This sequence joins TRBV13 and TRBJ1-2; TRBD1 matches at 9 bases. Unmatched junction bases numbered 7, after V lost 5 bases and J lost 3 bases. From germline, CDR1 is PRHDT and CDR2 FYEKMQ (reference sequence). The CDR3 has 15 residues. CDR3 in amino acids: CASSLPGQGDYGYTF. CDR3 coding DNA: TGTGCCAGCAGCCTACCGGGACAGGGAGACTATGGCTACACCTTC.

The CDR3 sequence is CSARENEQFF. Written as DNA, the CDR3 is TGCAGTGCTAGGGAGAATGAGCAGTTCTTC. The chain employs TRBV20-1 and TRBJ2-1; no firm D call. V shed 3 bases and J shed 7 bases, with 4 bases lying between them. The CDR3 spans 10 residues. CDR1 is DFQATT and CDR2 is SNEGSKA in the germline V gene (reference sequence).

The genes are TRBV9 and TRBJ2-1; the D is unclear. With 4 bases removed from V and 5 bases from J, the gap between germline ends came to 22 bases. Germline CDR1 reads SGDLS; CDR2 reads YYNGEE. The CDR3 sequence is 17 residues long. CDR3 sequence reads: CASSSVVGNPRNNEQFF. In DNA, the CDR3 is TGTGCCAGCAGCTCAGTCGTGGGCAACCCTCGAAACAATGAGCAGTTCTTC. Variable domain in full (rest from reference TRBV9 and TRBJ2-1): DSGVTQTPKHLITATGQRVTLRCSPRSGDLSVYWYQQSLDQGLQFLIQYYNGEERAKGNILERFSAQQFPDLHSELNLSSLELGDSALYFCASSSVVGNPRNNEQFFGPGTRLTVL.

V usage is TRBV11-2 and J usage is TRBJ2-4, with a tentative D call TRBD1 (6 bases). CDR1 is SGHAT and CDR2 is FQNNGV in the germline V gene. The CDR3 is 17 residues long. The ends were cut back, 4 bases at V and 0 bases at J, with 16 bases in the middle. CDR3 bases: TGTGCCAGCAGCTCCGGGACACCTCACCTAGCCAAAAACATTCAGTACTTC. Protein product: CASSSGTPHLAKNIQYF. The full variable domain, with the rest looked up from reference TRBV11-2 and TRBJ2-4, is EAGVAQSPRYKIIEKRQSVAFWCNPISGHATLYWYQQILGQGPKLLIQFQNNGVVDDSQLPKDRFSAERLKGVDSTLKIQPAKLEDSAVYLCASSSGTPHLAKNIQYFGAGTRLSVL.